This passage covers 18 T cell receptor beta chains from one sample sequenced in a study of beta chain features in type 1 diabetes (dated by TCRdb to between 2018 and 2020). The research as a whole found: In all four CD4+ subsets, TCRB CDR3 length was moderately but significantly shorter in type 1 diabetes patients.

Antigen specificity for these receptors is unknown. The method was the immunoSEQ multiplex PCR assay. The entire isolated RNA was reverse transcribed using the High Capacity cDNA Reverse Transcription Kit, and thus expressed TCRB transcripts were sequenced. This is the immuneACCESS table as TCRdb keeps it, with only in-frame sequences that have V and J called. A part of the clones is gone; compared with another copy, unresolved V genes explain less than half, and the rest is unexplained. This sample is represented by some 160,000 clones; 6.5% to 8.5% of them were singletons. Of the sample, 0.54% falls within the top ten clones. Input material: central memory CD4+ T cells from blood. Receptors originate from a woman aged 18-30 years with type 1 diabetes.

This chain's CDR3 is CASSVLALADTQYF. The DNA of the CDR3 is TGTGCCAGCAGCGTACTAGCATTGGCAGATACGCAGTATTTT. The chain joins TRBV7-9 to TRBJ2-3; the D gene is possibly TRBD2 (6 bases). The CDR3 is made up of 14 amino acids. The V and J ends lost 5 bases and 4 bases respectively, with 13 bases between them. Germline-derived CDR1 and CDR2 are SEHNR and FQNEAQ (reference sequence).

This clone was counted between two and nine times. The rearrangement joins TRBV7-2 to TRBJ2-1; TRBD2 matches 8 bases. The length of the CDR3 is 16 residues. With V trimmed by 0 bases and J by 6 bases, 7 bases remained unmatched. Per the germline V gene, CDR1 is SGHTA and CDR2 is FQGNSA. The CDR3 loop is CASSLARAGVGNEQFF. The CDR3 nucleotides read TGTGCCAGCAGCTTAGCCCGAGCGGGGGTGGGCAATGAGCAGTTCTTC. The whole variable domain, filled in from reference TRBV7-2 and TRBJ2-1, reads GAGVSQSPSNKVTEKGKDVELRCDPISGHTALYWYRQSLGQGLEFLIYFQGNSAPDKSGLPSDRFSAERTGGSVSTLTIQRTQQEDSAVYLCASSLARAGVGNEQFFGPGTRLTVL.

Concerning this clone itself: Germline is not matched at one junction end, which may reflect a read error. The chain recombines TRBV7-2 with TRBJ2-1; 9 positions agree with TRBD2. This CDR3 region has 12 residues. CDR1 and CDR2 (germline): SGHTA, FQGNSA. CDR3 amino acids: CASSLDLAGHVF. Here the CDR3 DNA reads TGTGCCAGCAGCTTGGACCTAGCGGGACACGTCTTC.

V is TRBV15 and J is TRBJ2-3, with D possibly matching TRBD2 (5 bases). The CDR3 loop spans 17 amino acids. Germline assignment: CDR1 LNHNV and CDR2 YYDKDF (reference sequence). The V gene lost 1 base and the J gene lost 4 bases, with 18 bases spanning the gap. CDR3 protein: CATSRGGWGGGSDTQYF. The CDR3 DNA sequence: TGTGCCACCAGCAGAGGCGGGTGGGGTGGAGGATCAGATACGCAGTATTTT.

This clone came up a few times. The V call is TRBV6-1, the J call TRBJ1-1; possible D gene TRBD1, 5 bases. Germline CDR1 reads MNHNS; CDR2 reads SASEGT. The CDR3 is made up of 14 amino acids. Trimming removed 2 bases from V and 6 bases from J, with 13 bases in between. The CDR3 reads CASSEPRVRPEAFF. For the CDR3, the DNA is TGTGCCAGCAGTGAACCCAGGGTCCGGCCTGAAGCTTTCTTT.

This clone appeared a few times. The chain combines TRBV5-1 with TRBJ1-6; TRBD1 is a possible D gene (5 bases). In germline, CDR1 is SGHRS, CDR2 YFSETQ. The CDR3 has 15 amino acids. V was cut by 6 bases and J by 5 bases, with 15 bases left in between. The CDR3 reads CASKKDTANNSPLHF. In DNA, the CDR3 is TGCGCCAGCAAAAAGGACACCGCTAATAATTCACCCCTCCACTTT.

Comment on this clone: Other DNA sequences within the sample encode an identical CDR3. The genes are TRBV5-1 and TRBJ2-3; a weak D match, TRBD1 (5 bases). Trimming took off 4 bases at V and 5 bases at J, with 8 bases between the two ends. This CDR3 has 12 amino acids. Looked up from germline, CDR1 is SGHRS and CDR2 is YFSETQ. The CDR3 here is CASSPQGDTQYF. The CDR3 DNA is TGCGCCAGCAGCCCCCAGGGAGATACGCAGTATTTT.

This clone was seen a handful of times. The V and J genes are TRBV18 and TRBJ1-5; no clear D gene. Trimming removed 0 bases at V and 3 bases at J, with 6 bases between. CDR1 is KGHSH and CDR2 is LQKENI in the germline V gene. The CDR3 runs 14 residues. CDR3 loop: CASSPPENNQPQHF. In DNA, the CDR3 is TGTGCCAGCTCACCACCAGAGAACAATCAGCCCCAGCATTTT.

The V gene is TRBV11-2, the J gene TRBJ2-3; 8 positions match TRBD1. From germline, CDR1 is SGHAT and CDR2 FQNNGV. The CDR3 loop spans 17 amino acids. The V segment lost 5 bases and the J segment 1 base; nucleotides outside the gene matches: 11. The CDR3 DNA sequence: TGTGCCAGCAGCCATTCCCCACAGGGGGGACGCACAGATACGCAGTATTTT. Encoded protein: CASSHSPQGGRTDTQYF. Complete variable domain (other parts from reference TRBV11-2 and TRBJ2-3): EAGVAQSPRYKIIEKRQSVAFWCNPISGHATLYWYQQILGQGPKLLIQFQNNGVVDDSQLPKDRFSAERLKGVDSTLKIQPAKLEDSAVYLCASSHSPQGGRTDTQYFGPGTRLTVL.

This clone was seen only a few times. The rearrangement uses TRBV6-5 and TRBJ1-1, with 8 nucleotides matching TRBD1. Per germline, CDR1 MNHEY and CDR2 SVGAGI. J lost 8 bases, V lost 6 bases, and 8 bases had no gene match. The CDR3 runs to 13 residues. The DNA for the CDR3 is TGTGCCAGCAGCCGACAGGGGAGAGAAGAAGCTTTCTTT. This encodes CASSRQGREEAFF.

The chain has TRBV29-1 and TRBJ2-7; no reliable D call. Trimming pared 5 bases from V and 0 bases from J, leaving 8 bases between. The CDR3 has 12 residues. The germline V gene encodes CDR1 SQVTM and CDR2 ANQGSEA. The CDR3 spells CSVHDNSYEQYF. The DNA for the CDR3 is TGCAGCGTTCACGACAACTCCTACGAGCAGTACTTC.

CDR3 residues: CSVAGTGREQYF. CDR3 DNA: TGCAGCGTTGCGGGGACAGGGCGGGAGCAGTACTTC. The gene calls are TRBV29-1 and TRBJ2-7; 9 nucleotides line up with TRBD1. Per the germline V gene, CDR1 is SQVTM and CDR2 is ANQGSEA. The V gene end was trimmed by 4 bases and the J gene end by 7 bases; junction bases not matched to a gene: 5. CDR3 size: 12 residues.

The chain uses TRBV5-6 and TRBJ2-1, with 8 bases fitting TRBD1. The ends lost 4 bases at V and 6 bases at J; junction bases unmatched: 12. Germline V CDR1 and CDR2: SGHDT, YYEEEE. The CDR3 contains 16 residues. The CDR3 loop is CASSLRPQGAGNEQFF. CDR3 coding DNA: TGTGCCAGCAGCCTAAGACCGCAGGGGGCAGGCAATGAGCAGTTCTTC.

V is TRBV27 and J is TRBJ1-2; D is unclear. Germline V gene lookup returns CDR1 MNHEY and CDR2 SMNVEV (reference sequence). The CDR3 consists of 14 residues. Trimming stripped 3 bases from V and 8 bases from J, with 16 bases between. CDR3 bases: TGTGCCAGCAGTTTTGACCGAGATGAGAGGGGCTACACCTTC. It specifies CASSFDRDERGYTF.

A few counts support this clone. J is TRBJ2-3 and V is TRBV11-3, with 8 positions matching TRBD1. CDR1 is SGHNT, CDR2 YENEEA, per germline. The CDR3 loop spans 16 amino acids. Trimming at V came to 0 bases and at J to 6 bases, leaving 8 bases not matched to a gene. The CDR3 region has the DNA TGTGCCAGCAGCTTAGATTGGGCAGGGGGCGGTGATACGCAGTATTTT. Its protein is CASSLDWAGGGDTQYF.

About this clone: At the DNA level, this CDR3 is encoded by other sequences in the same sample as well. The rearrangement joins TRBV4-3 to TRBJ2-1; 11 bases fit TRBD2. Germline CDR1 LGHNA, CDR2 YSLEER. Trimming at V came to 1 base and at J to 0 bases, leaving 5 bases not matched to a gene. The CDR3 covers 18 residues. CDR3 nucleotide sequence: TGCGCCAGCAGCCAAGGGACTAGCGGGCCCAGCTCCTACAATGAGCAGTTCTTC. It encodes CASSQGTSGPSSYNEQFF.

This chain uses TRBV5-4 with TRBJ2-1, with 7 bases fitting TRBD1. The germline V gene encodes CDR1 SGHNT and CDR2 YYREEE (reference sequence). The V segment lost 0 bases and the J segment 8 bases; nucleotides outside the gene matches: 5. This CDR3 has 14 residues. This chain's CDR3 is CASSLVGQAHEQFF. The CDR3 coding sequence is TGTGCCAGCAGCTTGGTCGGACAGGCCCATGAGCAGTTCTTC.

There are a few counts of this clone. J is TRBJ1-5 and V is TRBV5-1; no clear D gene. CDR1 and CDR2 from the germline V gene are SGHRS and YFSETQ. The ends were cut back, 0 bases at V and 6 bases at J, with 13 bases in the middle. There are 15 residues in the CDR3. The CDR3 nucleotides are TGCGCCAGCAGCTTGGGCCCAGAAGAGGGTCAGCCCCAGCATTTT. Protein sequence: CASSLGPEEGQPQHF.